This passage covers 30 T cell receptor beta chains from one sample sequenced in a study of cytomegalovirus exposure and HLA in healthy donors. The PCR employed 60 Vbeta primers together with 13 Jbeta primers. Clones were read by immunoSEQ multiplex PCR, and TCRdb kept only the in-frame ones, dropping some. Here the sample spans 200,000 or so clones, about four fifths being singletons. Sequenced: PBMCs. These receptors were taken from a woman between 50 and 59 years old in good health and CMV-seropositive.

The rearrangement uses TRBV7-2 and TRBJ2-1, with TRBD2 identical over 7 bases. With V trimmed by 3 bases and J by 3 bases, 5 bases remained unmatched. Germline V lookup: CDR1 SGHTA, CDR2 FQGNSA. The CDR3 totals 15 residues. The DNA for the CDR3 is TGTGCCAGCAGCTTGGGGCGGGGGAACTACAATGAGCAGTTCTTC. Protein sequence: CASSLGRGNYNEQFF.

This clone was observed a handful of times. The chain uses TRBV4-3 and TRBJ1-4; unclear D gene. This CDR3 has 16 residues. Trimming stripped 3 bases from V and 3 bases from J, with 14 bases between. Germline V gives CDR1 LGHNA, CDR2 YSLEER. This CDR3 is CASSQLKLPSNEKLFF. CDR3 DNA sequence: TGCGCCAGCAGCCAGCTTAAACTTCCCTCTAATGAAAAACTGTTTTTT.

V and J are TRBV7-3 and TRBJ2-3; D gene ambiguous. The CDR3 totals 12 residues. The germline CDR1 and CDR2 sequences are SGHTA and FQGTGA. Between the trimmed V and J ends, which lost 2 bases and 4 bases, there was a span of 4 bases. For the CDR3, the DNA is TGTGCCAGCAGCTTACCCTCAGATACGCAGTATTTT. As protein: CASSLPSDTQYF.

Written as DNA, the CDR3 is TGTGCCAGCAGCCAACCCTATAGCGGGGGGGCCTACAATGAGCAGTTCTTC. Translated, it gives CASSQPYSGGAYNEQFF. The chain recombines TRBV4-2 with TRBJ2-1; TRBD2 matches at 11 bases. The CDR3 extends over 17 amino acids. V was pared by 2 bases and J by 2 bases, with 5 bases of the junction left unmatched. The germline gives CDR1 LGHNA, CDR2 YNFKEQ.

This chain connects TRBV18 to TRBJ2-3, with TRBD2 matching over 7 bases. The CDR3 loop spans 14 amino acids. V trimming: 3 bases; J trimming: 1 base; junction bases outside the gene matches: 1. From germline, CDR1 is KGHSH and CDR2 LQKENI. The CDR3 nucleotides are TGTGCCAGCTCACCGGGGGGGGGCACAGATACGCAGTATTTT. As protein: CASSPGGGTDTQYF.

The CDR3 loop is CASSWTSGGAKNIQYF. CDR3 in DNA: TGCGCCAGCAGCTGGACTAGCGGGGGGGCCAAAAACATTCAGTACTTC. The chain links TRBV5-1 to TRBJ2-4, with TRBD2 matching 14 bases. Germline CDR1 reads SGHRS; CDR2 reads YFSETQ. V shed 3 bases and J 1 base; nucleotides not matched to a gene: 0. This CDR3 is built from 16 residues.

The V and J genes are TRBV7-3 and TRBJ2-3, with 16 bases identical to TRBD2. Germline V lookup: CDR1 SGHTA, CDR2 FQGTGA. Losses at the gene ends were 1 base for V and 3 bases for J; bases not matched to a gene: 4. The CDR3 is made up of 18 amino acids. DNA for the CDR3: TGTGCCAGCAGCTTAAAGGGGACTAGCGGGGGGGCGACAGATACGCAGTATTTT. It is translated as CASSLKGTSGGATDTQYF.

This clone occurred a few times. The rearrangement links TRBV5-1 to TRBJ2-5; 16 nucleotides line up with TRBD2. The CDR3 spans 17 residues. J lost 5 bases, V lost 4 bases, and 8 bases had no gene match. CDR1 and CDR2 from the germline V gene are SGHRS and YFSETQ. CDR3 sequence reads: CASSRGLAGGRGETQYF. The DNA of the CDR3 is TGCGCCAGCAGCCGGGGACTAGCGGGGGGGCGTGGGGAGACCCAGTACTTC.

V usage is TRBV6-5 and J usage is TRBJ2-1; 8 bases align to TRBD2. J was trimmed by 8 bases and V by 6 bases; bases with no gene match: 12. Germline V CDR1 and CDR2: MNHEY, SVGAGI. This CDR3 is built from 15 residues. The CDR3 is CASSPGAGGLYEQFF. The DNA of the CDR3 is TGTGCCAGCAGCCCCGGGGCGGGGGGCCTTTATGAGCAGTTCTTC.

The chain joins TRBV9 to TRBJ2-2; D is uncertain. Germline V gene data show CDR1 as SGDLS and CDR2 as YYNGEE. CDR3 length: 14 amino acids. Trimming took 3 bases from V and 0 from J, leaving 6 bases between them. The CDR3 DNA sequence: TGTGCCAGCAGCGAAACTTCGAACACCGGGGAGCTGTTTTTT. Its translation is CASSETSNTGELFF.

The chain joins TRBV28 to TRBJ2-1; TRBD1 aligns across 9 bases. J was trimmed by 4 bases and V by 5 bases; bases with no gene match: 6. Germline assignment: CDR1 MDHEN and CDR2 SYDVKM. The CDR3 is made up of 15 amino acids. The DNA of the CDR3 is TGTGCCAGCAGTGACGACAGGGGGGCATACAATGAGCAGTTCTTC. This gives the protein CASSDDRGAYNEQFF.

The genes are TRBV5-1 and TRBJ2-1; TRBD2 matches 8 bases. With 2 bases clipped from V and 8 bases from J, the junction kept 9 bases outside the gene matches. CDR1 is SGHRS and CDR2 is YFSETQ in the germline V gene. This CDR3 has 15 residues. CDR3 nucleotides: TGCGCCAGCAGCTTAAGACAGCGGGGGATCGATGAGCAGTTCTTC. This gives the protein CASSLRQRGIDEQFF.

V gene TRBV2 combines with J gene TRBJ1-2, with a possible D match to TRBD1 (5 bases). Trimming removed 3 bases from V and 7 bases from J, with 15 bases in between. Germline V gives CDR1 SNHLY, CDR2 FYNNEI. The CDR3 totals 14 residues. The CDR3 sequence: CASSEVGGASGYTF. For the CDR3, the DNA is TGTGCCAGCAGTGAGGTTGGCGGGGCCTCTGGCTACACCTTC.

This chain uses TRBV2 with TRBJ2-5, with TRBD2 matching over 15 bases. Germline CDR1 SNHLY, CDR2 FYNNEI. Losses at the gene ends were 2 bases for V and 4 bases for J; bases not matched to a gene: 2. The CDR3 sequence is 16 residues long. CDR3 amino acids: CASSEQGLAGGETQYF. The CDR3 bases are TGTGCCAGCAGTGAACAGGGACTAGCGGGGGGAGAGACCCAGTACTTC.

V and J are TRBV4-2 and TRBJ2-7; 7 bases match TRBD2. This CDR3 is 16 amino acids long. The trim removed 0 bases at V and 7 bases at J, leaving 12 bases unmatched. Germline V CDR1 and CDR2: LGHNA, YNFKEQ. CDR3 amino acids: CASSQDYGLELGEQYF. The DNA for the CDR3 is TGTGCCAGCAGCCAAGATTACGGACTAGAACTGGGTGAGCAGTACTTC.

The J gene is TRBJ1-4, the V gene TRBV28; 9 nucleotides line up with TRBD1. The length of the CDR3 is 17 residues. The junction had 12 bases not matched to a gene; V was cut back by 6 bases and J by 4 bases. Germline V gene lookup returns CDR1 MDHEN and CDR2 SYDVKM. The CDR3 region is CASRSGTGWRRNEKLFF. The CDR3 nucleotides read TGTGCCAGCAGGTCCGGGACAGGGTGGCGGCGTAATGAAAAACTGTTTTTT.

The chain uses TRBV4-2 and TRBJ2-7; 10 bases map to TRBD1. This CDR3 has 17 amino acids. With 1 base clipped from V and 1 base from J, the junction kept 7 bases outside the gene matches. CDR1 is LGHNA and CDR2 is YNFKEQ in the germline V gene. The CDR3 nucleotides read TGTGCCAGCAGCCAAGTTACCGGGACAGGGGCTTCCTACGAGCAGTACTTC. Its protein product is CASSQVTGTGASYEQYF.

V usage is TRBV4-2 and J usage is TRBJ2-3; the D gene is possibly TRBD2 (6 bases). This CDR3 spans 16 amino acids. Germline V lookup: CDR1 LGHNA, CDR2 YNFKEQ. Trimming cost V 0 bases and J 1 base, with 11 bases left between them. The chain's CDR3 is CASSQDGGAGTDTQYF. CDR3 nucleotides: TGTGCCAGCAGCCAAGATGGCGGGGCGGGCACAGATACGCAGTATTTT.

V gene TRBV5-1 combines with J gene TRBJ2-3, with D hard to call. Germline V gives CDR1 SGHRS, CDR2 YFSETQ. This CDR3 is 14 amino acids long. V was cut by 0 bases and J by 4 bases, with 9 bases left in between. The CDR3 sequence: CASSLVSESDTQYF. The CDR3 DNA follows: TGCGCCAGCAGCTTGGTGTCAGAATCAGATACGCAGTATTTT.

J is TRBJ2-5 and V is TRBV29-1; TRBD2 aligns across 7 bases. J lost 2 bases, V lost 2 bases, and 5 bases had no gene match. This CDR3 region has 14 residues. Germline V gene lookup returns CDR1 SQVTM and CDR2 ANQGSEA. For the CDR3, the DNA is TGCAGCGTTGAAAGCGGGGAGTTTCAAGAGACCCAGTACTTC. Translation gives CSVESGEFQETQYF. Together with reference TRBV29-1 and TRBJ2-5, the CDR3 gives the full variable domain: SAVISQKPSRDICQRGTSLTIQCQVDSQVTMMFWYRQQPGQSLTLIATANQGSEATYESGFVIDKFPISRPNLTFSTLTVSNMSPEDSSIYLCSVESGEFQETQYFGPGTRLLVL.

This chain links TRBV6-6 with TRBJ1-6, with D perhaps matching TRBD1 (6 bases). V lost 3 bases, J lost 10 bases, and 10 bases lay in between. The CDR3 is made up of 13 amino acids. Germline CDR1 is MNHNY and CDR2 is SVGAGI (reference sequence). CDR3: CASSYNRDSPLHF. In DNA form, the CDR3 reads TGTGCCAGCAGTTATAACAGGGACTCACCCCTCCACTTT.

The chain combines TRBV7-3 with TRBJ1-2, with D unclear. CDR3 length: 13 amino acids. V was clipped by 2 bases and J by 4 bases, with 8 bases between them. Germline CDR1 reads SGHTA; CDR2 reads FQGTGA. CDR3 region: CASSLEGGYGYTF. In DNA, the CDR3 is TGTGCCAGCAGCTTAGAGGGAGGCTATGGCTACACCTTC.

This sequence joins TRBV10-3 and TRBJ1-1; the D gene is possibly TRBD1 (5 bases). This CDR3 region has 16 residues. Per germline, CDR1 ENHRY and CDR2 SYGVKD. V was clipped by 0 bases and J by 2 bases, with 13 bases between them. CDR3 coding DNA: TGTGCCATCAGTGAGTCCCAGGGATACGAAAACACTGAAGCTTTCTTT. This encodes CAISESQGYENTEAFF.

The chain links TRBV7-9 to TRBJ2-7; a weak D match, TRBD1 (6 bases). Trimming shortened V by 5 bases and J by 3 bases, and 23 bases separated the two germline ends. The germline CDR1 and CDR2 sequences are SEHNR and FQNEAQ (reference sequence). This CDR3 is 17 amino acids long. The CDR3 sequence is CASSPGERVSILYEQYF. In nucleotides, the CDR3 is TGTGCCAGCAGCCCAGGGGAACGGGTTTCCATTCTCTACGAGCAGTACTTC.

This clone was detected only once. The chain couples TRBV27 to TRBJ2-3; TRBD2 matches 10 bases. After removal of 11 bases from V and 5 bases from J, the junction contained 10 bases not matched to a gene. The CDR3 length is 14 residues. Germline CDR1 and CDR2: MNHEY and SMNVEV (reference sequence). CDR3 in amino acids: CAARGLAGGDTQYF. The CDR3 DNA follows: TGTGCCGCAAGAGGCTTAGCGGGGGGAGATACGCAGTATTTT.

This chain uses TRBV7-2 with TRBJ2-1; TRBD2 aligns across 10 bases. Germline-derived CDR1 and CDR2 are SGHTA and FQGNSA. J was trimmed by 6 bases and V by 4 bases; bases with no gene match: 18. The CDR3 length is 19 residues. The CDR3 region is CASSSIPGSGGSPSNEQFF. In nucleotides, the CDR3 is TGTGCCAGCAGCTCAATCCCGGGTAGCGGGGGGTCCCCCTCCAATGAGCAGTTCTTC.

The chain recombines TRBV15 with TRBJ1-1; TRBD1 might be the D (6 bases). Trimming left V 2 bases short and J 4 bases short, with 14 bases between. This CDR3 has 15 amino acids. Per germline, CDR1 LNHNV and CDR2 YYDKDF (reference sequence). The CDR3 DNA follows: TGTGCCACCAGCAGACCGACAGGTACCCTCACTGAAGCTTTCTTT. Amino acids: CATSRPTGTLTEAFF.

V gene TRBV6-6 combines with J gene TRBJ1-5, with D maybe TRBD1 (6 bases). V lost 7 bases and J lost 7, with 14 bases in between. Looked up from germline, CDR1 is MNHNY and CDR2 is SVGAGI (reference sequence). There are 13 residues in the CDR3. The CDR3 spells CASTLQGLQPQHF. DNA for the CDR3: TGTGCCAGCACCCTACAGGGTTTGCAGCCCCAGCATTTT.

This clone was counted once. This sequence joins TRBV7-8 and TRBJ2-7; 7 nucleotides align to TRBD1. V lost 1 base to trimming and J lost 2 bases; unmatched junction nucleotides: 8. CDR1 and CDR2 from the germline V gene are SGHVS and FQNEAQ. This CDR3 region has 16 residues. The CDR3 DNA follows: TGTGCCAGCAGCTTAGATGGGACAGCGACTACCTACGAGCAGTACTTC. This codes for CASSLDGTATTYEQYF.

In this sample, this clone turned up once. The junction departs from germline at one end; a sequencing error may be responsible. The CDR3 region has the DNA TGTGCCAGCAGCTTAGGAGGCAGCGGGGGCCAAGGGACCCAGTACTTC. Protein sequence: CASSLGGSGGQGTQYF. The genes are TRBV7-2 and TRBJ2-5, with 8 bases fitting TRBD2. The CDR3 loop spans 16 amino acids. In germline, CDR1 is SGHTA, CDR2 FQGNSA.